This T cell receptor (beta chain) was documented in a study of T cell repertoires in cytomegalovirus infection. Study information: HLA-B-restricted CMV epitopes that are well studied were used alongside recently identified HLA-C-restricted ones.

Study results and limitations: HLA-C-restricted TCR beta clonotypes specific for CMV led the ex vivo response. Cumulative frequency (of public TCR beta family members) identified carriers of CMV plus the relevant HLA.

TCRdb fed the reads into MiXCR, producing one record per CDR3 protein. The data show 100,000 or so distinct CDR3 sequences, over 40% seen once. The CDR3 totals 15 residues. V lost 2 bases to trimming and J lost 1 base, with 10 bases between them. Germline CDR1 LGHDT, CDR2 YNNKEL (reference sequence). This clonotype has more than one count but fewer than ten. Its target is unknown. This clonotype was obtained from a human donor in good health (CMV status not recorded). Some clones in this sample may be carry-over from other donors' samples. The source was CD8+ T cells from cultured PBMCs, collected from culture after CMV antigen stimulation. The chain joins TRBV3-1 to TRBJ2-3; D is unresolved. DNA of the CDR3: TGTGCCAGCAGCCAATCCACCTCTGGCACAGATACGCAGTATTTT. It encodes CASSQSTSGTDTQYF.